A single sample is the source of the 11 T cell receptor beta chains below, sequenced in a study of siplizumab effects on memory and regulatory T cells. Profiling relied on immunoSEQ multiplex PCR, and the TCRdb table lists in-frame clones only, not all of them. Here the sample spans about 62,000 clones, 65% to 80% being singletons. The material sequenced was memory CD4+ T cells sorted from blood. These receptors were obtained from a human donor in good health.

This clone was detected only once. V is TRBV5-6 and J is TRBJ2-5; 10 nucleotides match TRBD2. The CDR3 spans 17 residues. The V gene's germline CDR1 is SGHDT and CDR2 YYEEEE. Germline trimming cut 2 bases from V and 2 bases from J; bases unmatched to any gene: 9. Written as DNA, the CDR3 is TGTGCCAGCAGCTTTCTAGGGCTAGCGGGGGCGCAAGAGACCCAGTACTTC. The encoded protein is CASSFLGLAGAQETQYF.

The chain has TRBV6-5 and TRBJ1-1; maybe TRBD1 (5 bases). V was trimmed by 7 bases and J by 0 bases, leaving 12 bases between them. Germline V lookup: CDR1 MNHEY, CDR2 SVGAGI. This CDR3 spans 14 amino acids. As DNA, the CDR3 is TGTGCCAGCACTGGCAGGGAGATGAACACTGAAGCTTTCTTT. Translated: CASTGREMNTEAFF.

This rearrangement joins TRBV6-5 to TRBJ1-1, with D perhaps matching TRBD1 (5 bases). This CDR3 region has 16 residues. CDR1 is MNHEY and CDR2 is SVGAGI in the germline V gene. The V gene lost 2 bases and the J gene lost 0 bases, with 13 bases spanning the gap. The CDR3 DNA reads as TGTGCCAGCAGTTACCGTGGGGTAGGGGTGAACACTGAAGCTTTCTTT. Protein: CASSYRGVGVNTEAFF.

This clone was recorded at least ten times. V and J are TRBV11-1 and TRBJ2-2; TRBD1 matches 10 bases. Germline assignment: CDR1 SGHAT and CDR2 FQDESV (reference sequence). The CDR3 extends over 15 amino acids. Trimming removed 5 bases from V and 6 bases from J; junction bases left unmatched: 6. The CDR3 sequence is CASSDRGLDAGELFF. Here the CDR3 DNA reads TGTGCCAGCAGCGACAGGGGGCTTGACGCCGGGGAGCTGTTTTTT.

CDR3 coding DNA: TGTGCCACCAAACCGGACGGGTCTCAGCCCCAGCATTTT. This gives the protein CATKPDGSQPQHF. The chain has TRBV6-1 and TRBJ1-5; D is undetermined. In germline, CDR1 is MNHNS, CDR2 SASEGT. Trimming pared 10 bases from V and 6 bases from J, leaving 16 bases between. This CDR3 comprises 13 residues.

The chain joins TRBV6-1 to TRBJ2-3; 10 positions match TRBD1. The ends lost 6 bases at V and 5 bases at J; junction bases unmatched: 5. The V gene's germline CDR1 is MNHNS and CDR2 SASEGT. CDR3 length: 14 amino acids. This chain's CDR3 is CASRRQGARDTQYF. The CDR3 nucleotides read TGTGCCAGCAGACGACAGGGGGCTCGAGATACGCAGTATTTT.

The rearrangement uses TRBV5-1 and TRBJ2-2; 7 bases map to TRBD1. After removal of 0 bases from V and 5 bases from J, the junction contained 4 bases not matched to a gene. The germline gives CDR1 SGHRS, CDR2 YFSETQ. This CDR3 has 15 amino acids. The CDR3 DNA reads as TGCGCCAGCAGCTTGGTTCCAGGGGGTACCGGGGAGCTGTTTTTT. Translated, it gives CASSLVPGGTGELFF. Combining the CDR3 with reference TRBV5-1 and TRBJ2-2 gives the whole variable domain KAGVTQTPRYLIKTRGQQVTLSCSPISGHRSVSWYQQTPGQGLQFLFEYFSETQRNKGNFPGRFSGRQFSNSRSEMNVSTLELGDSALYLCASSLVPGGTGELFFGEGSRLTVL.

The rearrangement uses TRBV6-6 and TRBJ1-4; D is uncertain. The CDR3 runs to 15 residues. The ends were cut back, 6 bases at V and 0 bases at J, with 11 bases in the middle. Germline V gives CDR1 MNHNY, CDR2 SVGAGI (reference sequence). CDR3 loop: CASSRRQATNEKLFF. The CDR3 coding sequence is TGTGCCAGCAGCCGGCGGCAGGCAACTAATGAAAAACTGTTTTTT.

Regarding this clone: This specimen includes other DNA sequences encoding the same CDR3. The rearrangement uses TRBV9 and TRBJ2-1; weak D call: TRBD1 (5 bases). Trimming cost V 0 bases and J 2 bases, with 12 bases left between them. The CDR3 spans 16 residues. Per germline, CDR1 SGDLS and CDR2 YYNGEE. The CDR3 DNA sequence: TGTGCCAGCAGCGTAGAGGGGCTTCCCACCTACAATGAGCAGTTCTTC. Translating it yields CASSVEGLPTYNEQFF.

The chain recombines TRBV6-6 with TRBJ2-7; D tentatively reads TRBD1 or TRBD2 (5 bases each). The CDR3 is 16 residues long. Germline lookup yields CDR1 MNHNY and CDR2 SVGAGI (reference sequence). Between the trimmed V and J ends, which lost 0 bases and 5 bases, there was a span of 17 bases. The CDR3 DNA sequence: TGTGCCAGCAGTTACTCTGCAGACAGTCGGGGTGACGAGCAGTACTTC. This translates into CASSYSADSRGDEQYF.

The sample holds many counts of this clone. This chain links TRBV19 with TRBJ1-2; maybe TRBD1 (5 bases). Germline-derived CDR1 and CDR2 are LNHDA and SQIVND (reference sequence). This CDR3 has 13 amino acids. Deletions cut 3 bases from V and 2 bases from J, with 7 bases between. The CDR3 DNA reads TGTGCCAGTAGTATTGCAGGGAACTATGGCTACACCTTC. Its translation is CASSIAGNYGYTF.